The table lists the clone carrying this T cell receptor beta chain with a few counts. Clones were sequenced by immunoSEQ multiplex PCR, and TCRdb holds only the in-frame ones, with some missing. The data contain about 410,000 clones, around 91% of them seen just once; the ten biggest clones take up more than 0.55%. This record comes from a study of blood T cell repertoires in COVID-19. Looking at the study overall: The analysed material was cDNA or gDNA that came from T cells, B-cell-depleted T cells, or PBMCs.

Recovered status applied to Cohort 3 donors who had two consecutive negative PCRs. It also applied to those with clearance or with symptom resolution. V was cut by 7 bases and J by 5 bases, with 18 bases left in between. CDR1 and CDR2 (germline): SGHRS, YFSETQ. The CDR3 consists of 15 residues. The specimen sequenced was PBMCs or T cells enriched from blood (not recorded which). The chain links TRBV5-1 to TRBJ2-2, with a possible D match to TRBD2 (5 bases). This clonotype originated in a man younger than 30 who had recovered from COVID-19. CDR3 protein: CASRSLGSSTGELFF. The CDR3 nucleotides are TGCGCCAGCCGCAGCCTAGGGAGCTCGACCGGGGAGCTGTTTTTT.